Sequencing of this T cell receptor beta chain was carried out in a study of early T cells in non-severe SARS-CoV-2 infection. For the study at large: It was bulk RNA from unsorted whole blood that was sequenced, and the chains were unpaired. Study findings and constraints: VDJdb matches were skewed toward anti-spike CD8 T cell responses.

This clonotype appeared many times. Its antigen is not known. TCRdb analysed the 5' RACE reads with MiXCR anew, one entry per CDR3 protein. This sample has around 70,000 distinct CDR3 sequences; 12% occur once, and the top ten carry 3.5% to 5%. The CDR3 spans 15 residues. With 2 bases removed from V and 9 bases from J, the gap between germline ends came to 17 bases. Per germline, CDR1 LGHNA and CDR2 YNFKEQ. Sequenced sample: whole blood. This sequence was found in an adult who was a healthcare worker with PCR-confirmed SARS-CoV-2 infection or an uninfected control (not recorded which). The chain has TRBV4-2 and TRBJ2-1, with a tentative D call TRBD2 (6 bases). The CDR3 reads CASSQLQEGSGEQFF. In nucleotides, the CDR3 is TGTGCCAGCAGCCAACTACAGGAGGGCTCGGGTGAGCAGTTCTTC.